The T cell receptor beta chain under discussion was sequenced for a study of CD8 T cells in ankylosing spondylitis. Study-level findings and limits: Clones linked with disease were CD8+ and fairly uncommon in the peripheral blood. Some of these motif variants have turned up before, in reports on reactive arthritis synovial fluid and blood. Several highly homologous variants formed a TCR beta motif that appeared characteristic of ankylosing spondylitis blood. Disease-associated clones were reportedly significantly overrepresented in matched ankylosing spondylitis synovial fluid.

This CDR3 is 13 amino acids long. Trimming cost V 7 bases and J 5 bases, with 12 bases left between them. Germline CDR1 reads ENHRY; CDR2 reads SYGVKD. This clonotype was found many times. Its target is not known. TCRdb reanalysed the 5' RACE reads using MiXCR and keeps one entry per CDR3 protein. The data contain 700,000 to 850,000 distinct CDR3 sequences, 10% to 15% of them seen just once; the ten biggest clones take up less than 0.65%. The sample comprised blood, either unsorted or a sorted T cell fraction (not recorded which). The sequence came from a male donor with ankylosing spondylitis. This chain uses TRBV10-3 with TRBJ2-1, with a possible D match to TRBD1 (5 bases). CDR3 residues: CAIKWGQNNEQFF. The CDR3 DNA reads TGTGCCATCAAATGGGGCCAAAACAATGAGCAGTTCTTC.